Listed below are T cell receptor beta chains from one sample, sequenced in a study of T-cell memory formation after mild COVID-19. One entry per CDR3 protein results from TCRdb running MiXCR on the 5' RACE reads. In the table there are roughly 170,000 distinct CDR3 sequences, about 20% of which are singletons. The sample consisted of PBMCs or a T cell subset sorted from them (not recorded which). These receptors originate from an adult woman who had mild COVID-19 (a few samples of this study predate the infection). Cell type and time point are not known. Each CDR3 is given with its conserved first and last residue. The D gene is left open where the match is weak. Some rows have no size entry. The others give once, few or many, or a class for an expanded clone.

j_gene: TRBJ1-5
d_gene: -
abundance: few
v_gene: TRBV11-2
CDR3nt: TGTGCCAGCAGCTTCTACAATCAGCCCCAGCATTTT
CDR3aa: CASSFYNQPQHF

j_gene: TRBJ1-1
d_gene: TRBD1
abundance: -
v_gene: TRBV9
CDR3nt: TGTGCCAGCAGCCACCTACAGGGGATCACTGAAGCTTTCTTT
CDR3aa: CASSHLQGITEAFF

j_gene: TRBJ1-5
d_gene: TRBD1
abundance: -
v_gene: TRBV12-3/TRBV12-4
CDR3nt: TGTGCCAGCAGTTTGACACAGGGGGATCAGCCCCAGCATTTT
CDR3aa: CASSLTQGDQPQHF

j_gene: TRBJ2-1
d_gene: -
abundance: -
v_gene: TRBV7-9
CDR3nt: TGTGCCAGCAGCTCTGCCGTGGATGAGCAGTTCTTC
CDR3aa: CASSSAVDEQFF

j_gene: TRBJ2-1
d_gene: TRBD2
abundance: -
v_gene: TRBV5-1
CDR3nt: TGCGCCAGCAGCACCTTTACTAGCGATGAGCAGTTCTTC
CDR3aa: CASSTFTSDEQFF

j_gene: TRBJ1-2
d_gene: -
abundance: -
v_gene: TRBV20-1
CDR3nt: TGCAGTGCAGGCCAGCGCCCCCTTACTAGCTATGGCTACACCTTC
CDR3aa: CSAGQRPLTSYGYTF

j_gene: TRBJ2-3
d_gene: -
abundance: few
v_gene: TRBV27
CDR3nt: TGTGCCAGCGGCCAGGCAGATACGCAGTATTTT
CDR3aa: CASGQADTQYF

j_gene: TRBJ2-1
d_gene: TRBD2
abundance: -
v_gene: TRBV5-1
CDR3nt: TGCGCCAGCAGCTTGGTCCACCGGGACTACAAGAACAATGAGCAGTTCTTC
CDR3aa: CASSLVHRDYKNNEQFF

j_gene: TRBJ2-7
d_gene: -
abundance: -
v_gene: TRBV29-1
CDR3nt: TGCAGCGTTGAAGTGCGGGGGCGCCTACTCGAGCAGTACTTC
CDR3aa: CSVEVRGRLLEQYF

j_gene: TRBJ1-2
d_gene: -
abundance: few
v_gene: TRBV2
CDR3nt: TGTGCCAGCAGTGAAGCTGGGTGGAGTGATGGCTACACCTTC
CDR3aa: CASSEAGWSDGYTF

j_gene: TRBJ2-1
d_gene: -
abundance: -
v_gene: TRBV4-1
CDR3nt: TGCGCCAGCAGCCCTTCGGACAGACTTTACAATGAGCAGTTCTTC
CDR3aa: CASSPSDRLYNEQFF

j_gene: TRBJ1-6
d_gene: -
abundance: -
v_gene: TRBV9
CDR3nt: TGTGCCAGCAGCGTATCAGGGGACTCCTATAATTCACCCCTCCACTTT
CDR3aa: CASSVSGDSYNSPLHF

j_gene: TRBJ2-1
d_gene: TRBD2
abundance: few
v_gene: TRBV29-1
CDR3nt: TGCAGCGCCCTAGGGCGGGAGTCTTACAATGAGCAGTTCTTC
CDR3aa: CSALGRESYNEQFF

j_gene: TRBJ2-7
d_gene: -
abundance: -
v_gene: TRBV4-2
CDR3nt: TGTGCCAGCAGCCTTATTAGCGCCGGTTCCTACGAGCAGTACTTC
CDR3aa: CASSLISAGSYEQYF

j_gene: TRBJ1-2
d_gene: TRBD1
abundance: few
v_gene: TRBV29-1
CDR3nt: TGCAGCGTTGAAGCGTTTGCTACTGGACAGGGAAACTATGGCTACACCTTC
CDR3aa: CSVEAFATGQGNYGYTF

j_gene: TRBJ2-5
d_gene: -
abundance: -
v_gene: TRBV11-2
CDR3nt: TGTGCCAGCACCGAAACTCGAGAGACCCAGTACTTC
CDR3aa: CASTETRETQYF

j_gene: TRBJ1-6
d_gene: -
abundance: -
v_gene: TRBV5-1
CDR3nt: TGCGCCAGCAGCTTGTTGTCCAAGAGCTCCTATAATTCACCCCTCCACTTT
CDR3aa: CASSLLSKSSYNSPLHF

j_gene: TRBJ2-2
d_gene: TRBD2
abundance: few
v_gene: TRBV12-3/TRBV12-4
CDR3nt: TGTGCCAGCGCCGCTAGCGGGGGGGTTGCCGGGGAGCTGTTTTTT
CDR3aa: CASAASGGVAGELFF

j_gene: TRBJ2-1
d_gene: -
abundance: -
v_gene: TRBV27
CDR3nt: TGTGCCAGCACCGAGAAGAATGAGCAGTTCTTC
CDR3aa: CASTEKNEQFF

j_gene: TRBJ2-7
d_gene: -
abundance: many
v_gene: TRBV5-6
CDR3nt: TGTGCCAGCAGCTTGGGCCAGAGCTCCTACGAGCAGTACTTC
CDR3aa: CASSLGQSSYEQYF